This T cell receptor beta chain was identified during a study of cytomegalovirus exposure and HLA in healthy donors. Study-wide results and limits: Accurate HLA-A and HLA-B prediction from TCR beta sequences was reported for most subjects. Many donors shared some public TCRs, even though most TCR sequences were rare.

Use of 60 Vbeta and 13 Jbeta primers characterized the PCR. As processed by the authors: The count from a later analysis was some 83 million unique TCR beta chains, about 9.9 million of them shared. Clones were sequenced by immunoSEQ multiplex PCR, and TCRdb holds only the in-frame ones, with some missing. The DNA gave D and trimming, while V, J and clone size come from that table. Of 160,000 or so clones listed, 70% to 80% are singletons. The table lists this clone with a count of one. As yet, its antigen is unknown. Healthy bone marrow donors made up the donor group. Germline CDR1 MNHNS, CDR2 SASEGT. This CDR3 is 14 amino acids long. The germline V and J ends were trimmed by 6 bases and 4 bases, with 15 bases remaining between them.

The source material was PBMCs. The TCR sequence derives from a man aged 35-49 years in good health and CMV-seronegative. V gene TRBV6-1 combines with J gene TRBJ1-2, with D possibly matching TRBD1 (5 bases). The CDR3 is CASSARAPFYGYTF. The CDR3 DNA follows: TGTGCCAGCAGCGCCAGGGCGCCCTTCTATGGCTACACCTTC.